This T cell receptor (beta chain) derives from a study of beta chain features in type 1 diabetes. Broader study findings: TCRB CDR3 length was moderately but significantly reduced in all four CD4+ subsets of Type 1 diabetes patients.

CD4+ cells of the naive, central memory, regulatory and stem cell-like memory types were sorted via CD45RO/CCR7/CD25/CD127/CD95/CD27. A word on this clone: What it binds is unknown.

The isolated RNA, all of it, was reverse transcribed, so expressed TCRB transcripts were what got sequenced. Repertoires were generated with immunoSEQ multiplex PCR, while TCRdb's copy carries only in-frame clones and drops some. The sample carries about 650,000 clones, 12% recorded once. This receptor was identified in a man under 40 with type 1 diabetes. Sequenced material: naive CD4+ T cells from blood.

This CDR3 reads CASSLRGRGTEAFF. In nucleotides, the CDR3 is TGTGCCAGCAGCCTGAGGGGGCGAGGGACTGAAGCTTTCTTT. The rearrangement uses TRBV5-6 and TRBJ1-1; 7 positions match TRBD1. Germline CDR1 and CDR2: SGHDT and YYEEEE. The CDR3 sequence is 14 residues long. Germline trimming cut 4 bases from V and 5 bases from J; bases unmatched to any gene: 8.